What follows are 24 T cell receptor beta chains derived from one specimen sequenced in a study of regulatory T cells in long-lasting Graves disease. The time point here: newly diagnosed GD, antithyroid drugs for less than 3 months. Generation of the TCR library employed RNA extracted from PBMCs. Building the TCR beta libraries relied on iRepertoire HTBI primers, and CDR3 regions underwent Arm-PCR. Each CDR3 protein gets one entry after TCRdb re-called the multiplex PCR reads with MiXCR. The table lists approximately 360,000 distinct CDR3 sequences, about 11% of them singletons, with under 20% in the top ten. These sequences were also reported in another study, on T cells in Graves' hyperthyroidism and ophthalmopathy.

The starting material was peripheral blood mononuclear cells (PBMCs), obtained at new diagnosis, from a patient treated with antithyroid drugs. These receptors were collected from a woman between 18 and 30 years old with Graves disease.

This clonotype was recorded at least ten times. J is TRBJ2-7 and V is TRBV12-3 or TRBV12-4; D may correspond to TRBD1 or TRBD2 (5 bases each). The CDR3 sequence is 13 residues long. V shed 4 bases and J shed 5 bases, with 12 bases lying between them. CDR3 coding DNA: TGTGCCAGCAGTTCCCCTTGGGGACACGAGCAGTACTTC. Translation gives CASSSPWGHEQYF.

A word on this clonotype: At one end, the junction sequence differs from germline, possibly due to a read error. CDR3 sequence (DNA): TGCGCCGGCAGCCAAGGACGGGAGCCCGGGGAGCTGTTTTTT. This sequence encodes CAGSQGREPGELFF. The chain links TRBV4-3 to TRBJ2-2; D is perhaps TRBD2 (6 bases). The germline V gene encodes CDR1 LGHNA and CDR2 YSLEER. This CDR3 comprises 14 residues.

This clonotype was seen repeatedly, ten times or more. The gene calls are TRBV5-5 and TRBJ1-1; possibly TRBD1 for D (6 bases). The CDR3 length is 11 residues. In germline, CDR1 is SGHKS, CDR2 YYEKEE (reference sequence). The V gene lost 9 bases and the J gene lost 11 bases, with 17 bases spanning the gap. Written as DNA, the CDR3 is TGTGCCACCCACTCAGGGGTCGAGGCTTTCTTT. The encoded protein is CATHSGVEAFF.

The chain carries TRBV19 and TRBJ2-1; TRBD2 matches 7 bases. V gave up 3 bases and J gave up 6 bases; unmatched junction bases: 5. Germline CDR1 LNHDA, CDR2 SQIVND (reference sequence). The CDR3 is 14 residues long. The CDR3, as DNA: TGTGCCAGTAGTATCAGGCCTAGCGGCAATGAGCAGTTCTTC. The encoded protein is CASSIRPSGNEQFF. Looking up the rest from reference TRBV19 and TRBJ2-1 gives the full variable domain: DGGITQSPKYLFRKEGQNVTLSCEQNLNHDAMYWYRQDPGQGLRLIYYSQIVNDFQKGDIAEGYSVSREKKESFPLTVTSAQKNPTAFYLCASSIRPSGNEQFFGPGTRLTVL.

CDR3 DNA: TGTGCCAGCAGCAGGGGAGGCGCTGGGAGTACTGAAGCTTTCTTT. Translation gives CASSRGGAGSTEAFF. The chain combines TRBV2 with TRBJ1-1; D might be TRBD1 (6 bases). Trimming removed 6 bases from V and 5 bases from J, with 19 bases in between. CDR1 SNHLY and CDR2 FYNNEI come from the germline V gene. This CDR3 contains 15 residues.

There are many counts of this clonotype. The V and J genes are TRBV12-3 or TRBV12-4 and TRBJ1-1; tentatively, D is TRBD1 (6 bases). The CDR3 sequence is 14 residues long. V lost 5 bases and J 2 bases, leaving 12 bases between the germline ends. CDR3 protein: CASSIQGINTEAFF. The CDR3 DNA reads TGTGCCAGCAGTATTCAGGGGATTAACACTGAAGCTTTCTTT.

This sequence joins TRBV6-2 or TRBV6-3 and TRBJ2-2; the D gene could be TRBD1 or TRBD2 (5 bases each). Germline V gene data show CDR1 as MNHEY and CDR2 as SVGEGT. The CDR3 extends over 13 amino acids. The V end was cut by 2 bases, the J end by 6 bases, with 7 bases between. The CDR3 DNA is TGTGCCAGCAGTTACGGGGGAGCCGGGGAGCTGTTTTTT. This gives the protein CASSYGGAGELFF.

V gene TRBV29-1 combines with J gene TRBJ2-1, with D possibly being TRBD2 (5 bases). V lost 5 bases and J 0 bases, leaving 11 bases between the germline ends. The CDR3 extends over 14 amino acids. In germline, CDR1 is SQVTM, CDR2 ANQGSEA. CDR3 sequence (DNA): TGCAGCGTTAGCGGACTGAGCTCCTACAATGAGCAGTTCTTC. It codes for CSVSGLSSYNEQFF.

This clonotype was seen many times. The CDR3 spells CASSDDLGRQGRSQNITDTQYF. For the CDR3, the DNA is TGTGCCAGCAGTGATGACTTAGGCAGACAGGGAAGATCCCAGAATATCACAGATACGCAGTATTTT. This chain joins TRBV25-1 and TRBJ2-3, with 7 bases matching TRBD1. Germline trimming cut 3 bases from V and 2 bases from J; bases unmatched to any gene: 26. Germline V CDR1 and CDR2: MGHDK, SYGVNS. This CDR3 has 22 residues.

At least ten counts were recorded for this clonotype. The rearrangement joins TRBV28 to TRBJ1-2; D is perhaps TRBD1 (5 bases). The V end was cut by 5 bases, the J end by 2 bases, with 12 bases between. The CDR3 is 14 residues long. The V gene's germline CDR1 is MDHEN and CDR2 SYDVKM. CDR3 in DNA: TGTGCCAGCAGTGGGGATTGGGGGAACTATGGCTACACCTTC. It codes for CASSGDWGNYGYTF.

This clonotype was seen repeatedly, ten times or more. The chain employs TRBV20-1 and TRBJ2-5; D might be TRBD1 (6 bases). Germline V gene sequence: CDR1 DFQATT, CDR2 SNEGSKA (reference sequence). This CDR3 contains 16 residues. Trimming removed 3 bases from V and 1 base from J, with 18 bases in between. The CDR3 sequence is CSASTVRTVLQETQYF. In DNA, the CDR3 is TGCAGTGCTAGCACTGTGAGGACAGTGCTCCAAGAGACCCAGTACTTC.

The table lists this clonotype with many counts. The V gene is TRBV7-2, the J gene TRBJ1-1; 7 nucleotides line up with TRBD1. Germline-derived CDR1 and CDR2 are SGHTA and FQGNSA. The CDR3 runs 16 residues. V was clipped by 6 bases and J by 5 bases; unmatched bases: 15. CDR3 in DNA: TGTGCCAGCAGATTACAAGAAGGGGGCGCGCGAACTGAAGCTTTCTTT. Its translation: CASRLQEGGARTEAFF.

The table lists this clonotype with many counts. The chain combines TRBV12-3 or TRBV12-4 with TRBJ1-1, with D perhaps matching TRBD1 (5 bases). Between the trimmed V and J ends, which lost 6 bases and 5 bases, there was a span of 22 bases. There are 16 residues in the CDR3. The CDR3 here is CASRPRGGPSVTEAFF. As DNA, the CDR3 is TGTGCCAGCAGACCCCGGGGGGGTCCCAGCGTGACTGAAGCTTTCTTT.

This clonotype was seen many times. V and J are TRBV18 and TRBJ1-1, with D uncertain. V shed 3 bases and J shed 4 bases, with 12 bases lying between them. The CDR3 is made up of 14 amino acids. Germline lookup yields CDR1 KGHSH and CDR2 LQKENI. The CDR3, as DNA: TGTGCCAGCTCACCTCCGGGCGTGGGCACTGAAGCTTTCTTT. It yields the protein CASSPPGVGTEAFF. Full variable domain (outside the CDR3, taken from reference TRBV18 and TRBJ1-1): NAGVMQNPRHLVRRRGQEARLRCSPMKGHSHVYWYRQLPEEGLKFMVYLQKENIIDESGMPKERFSAEFPKEGPSILRIQQVVRGDSAAYFCASSPPGVGTEAFFGQGTRLTVV.

The chain combines TRBV4-3 with TRBJ1-1; no clear D. This CDR3 is 15 amino acids long. Trimming pared 1 base from V and 0 bases from J, leaving 9 bases between. CDR1 is LGHNA and CDR2 is YSLEER in the germline V gene. CDR3 sequence: CASSQGGAMNTEAFF. As DNA, the CDR3 is TGCGCCAGCAGCCAAGGGGGAGCCATGAACACTGAAGCTTTCTTT.

This clonotype has ten or more counts. The V and J genes are TRBV28 and TRBJ1-6, with a tentative D call TRBD1 (6 bases). Trimming stripped 3 bases from V and 7 bases from J, with 13 bases between. CDR1 and CDR2 (germline): MDHEN, SYDVKM. The CDR3 extends over 15 amino acids. CDR3: CASSFLQGINSPLHF. The CDR3 nucleotides read TGTGCCAGCAGTTTTCTTCAGGGGATAAATTCACCCCTCCACTTT.

The sample holds many counts of this clonotype. V and J are TRBV28 and TRBJ2-3, with D perhaps TRBD1 (6 bases). Germline V gene lookup returns CDR1 MDHEN and CDR2 SYDVKM. The CDR3 runs to 15 residues. V dropped 6 bases and J dropped 2 bases, with 15 bases sitting between them. The CDR3 is CASSSPGQPTDTQYF. DNA for the CDR3: TGTGCCAGCAGCTCGCCGGGACAACCCACAGATACGCAGTATTTT. The whole variable domain, filled in from reference TRBV28 and TRBJ2-3, reads DVKVTQSSRYLVKRTGEKVFLECVQDMDHENMFWYRQDPGLGLRLIYFSYDVKMKEKGDIPEGYSVSREKKERFSLILESASTNQTSMYLCASSSPGQPTDTQYFGPGTRLTVL.

This clonotype appeared many times. CDR3 region: CSASGNRGYNEQFF. The CDR3, as DNA: TGCAGTGCTAGTGGTAATCGGGGGTACAATGAGCAGTTCTTC. V usage is TRBV20-1 and J usage is TRBJ2-1; maybe TRBD2 (6 bases). The CDR3 is made up of 14 amino acids. Germline values: CDR1 DFQATT, CDR2 SNEGSKA (reference sequence). V dropped 3 bases and J dropped 4 bases, with 13 bases sitting between them.

The chain carries TRBV7-2 and TRBJ2-3; 11 nucleotides match TRBD2. The DNA end favors TRBJ2-1, so the J call may be wrong. The CDR3 has 17 amino acids. Germline V lookup: CDR1 SGHTA, CDR2 FQGNSA. The CDR3 nucleotides are TGTGCCAGCAGCTTAGTGGGGTGGTCTAGCGGGAGGACTGAGCAGTTCTTC. This gives the protein CASSLVGWSSGRTEQFF.

This clonotype turned up a few times. This chain uses TRBV7-3 with TRBJ2-1; no firm D call. This CDR3 has 15 residues. Germline V gene data show CDR1 as SGHTA and CDR2 as FQGTGA. The ends were cut back, 2 bases at V and 0 bases at J, with 8 bases in the middle. The CDR3 sequence: CASSLFSSSYNEQFF. CDR3 DNA sequence: TGTGCCAGCAGCTTATTCTCGAGCTCCTACAATGAGCAGTTCTTC.

This clonotype was detected ten times or more. The rearrangement links TRBV12-3 or TRBV12-4 to TRBJ2-1; 7 nucleotides line up with TRBD2. This CDR3 contains 14 residues. The junction had 3 bases not matched to a gene; V was cut back by 5 bases and J by 2 bases. The CDR3 DNA is TGTGCCAGCAGTCGGGGGGTCGCCTACAATGAGCAGTTCTTC. Protein: CASSRGVAYNEQFF.

This clonotype has ten or more counts. The chain recombines TRBV28 with TRBJ2-7; D might be TRBD1 or TRBD2, each matching 5 bases. V was shortened by 6 bases and J by 4 bases, with 16 bases between the two germline ends. This CDR3 is built from 14 residues. CDR1 MDHEN and CDR2 SYDVKM come from the germline V gene. The CDR3 nucleotides are TGTGCCAGCAGCAAGGGGACCTTAAGATACGAGCAGTACTTC. Translating gives CASSKGTLRYEQYF.

The chain employs TRBV3-1 and TRBJ2-1; 8 bases are a match to TRBD2. Per the germline V gene, CDR1 is LGHDT and CDR2 is YNNKEL (reference sequence). The CDR3 has 13 residues. V trimming: 4 bases; J trimming: 12 bases; junction bases outside the gene matches: 8. Here the CDR3 DNA reads TGTGCCAGCAGCCGCCAGGGACTAGTAAGGCAGTTCTTC. Translating it yields CASSRQGLVRQFF.

This clonotype has ten or more counts. This chain uses TRBV6-1 with TRBJ2-3; 8 bases line up with TRBD1. After removal of 4 bases from V and 2 bases from J, the junction contained 5 bases not matched to a gene. Germline-derived CDR1 and CDR2 are MNHNS and SASEGT. This CDR3 has 15 residues. In DNA, the CDR3 is TGTGCCAGCAGTGCCCGGGACAGGTTCACAGATACGCAGTATTTT. Its protein is CASSARDRFTDTQYF.